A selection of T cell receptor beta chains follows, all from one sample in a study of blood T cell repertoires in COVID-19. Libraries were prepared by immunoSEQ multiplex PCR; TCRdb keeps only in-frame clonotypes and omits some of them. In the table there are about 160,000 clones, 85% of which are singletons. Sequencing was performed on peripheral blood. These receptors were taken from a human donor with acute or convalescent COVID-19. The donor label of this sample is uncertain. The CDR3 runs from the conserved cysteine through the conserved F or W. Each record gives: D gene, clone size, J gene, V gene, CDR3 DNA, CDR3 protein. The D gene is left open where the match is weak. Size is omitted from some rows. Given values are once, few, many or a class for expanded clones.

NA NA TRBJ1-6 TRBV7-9 TGTGCCAGCACCGTAGGGGGTGAGTCACCCCTCCACTTT CASTVGGESPLHF
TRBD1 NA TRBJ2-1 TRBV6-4 TGTGCCAGCGCACGGGACAGGGATATTAGTGAGCAGTTCTTC CASARDRDISEQFF
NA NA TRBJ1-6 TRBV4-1 TGCGCCAGCAGCCGGCTACAGGGTTACAATTCACCCCTCCACTTT CASSRLQGYNSPLHF
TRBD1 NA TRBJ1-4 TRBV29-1 TGCAGCGTCCAGGGGGCAGCTAATGAAAAACTGTTTTTT CSVQGAANEKLFF
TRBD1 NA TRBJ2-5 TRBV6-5 TGTGCCAGCAGTTCCAGGGGGCCCCAAGAGACCCAGTACTTC CASSSRGPQETQYF
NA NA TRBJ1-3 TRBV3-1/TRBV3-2 TGTGCCAGCAGCCAAGAAAGAGGCCTCTCTGGAAACACCATATATTTT CASSQERGLSGNTIYF
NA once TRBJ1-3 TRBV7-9 TGTGCCAGCAGCCAAGCGGCGGGAAACACCATATATTTT CASSQAAGNTIYF
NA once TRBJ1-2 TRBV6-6 TGTGCCAGCAGACAGGCGTCGTATGGCTACACCTTC CASRQASYGYTF
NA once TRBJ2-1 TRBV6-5 TGTGCCAGCAGTTACTCGAAGAGGCCCGGCGGCAATGAGCAGTTCTTC CASSYSKRPGGNEQFF
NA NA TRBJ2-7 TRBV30 TGTGCCTGGAGTTTAGACAGGAACGAGCAGTACTTC CAWSLDRNEQYF
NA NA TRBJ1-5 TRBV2 TGTGCCAGCAGTGATAAACGGAGCAATCAGCCCCAGCATTTT CASSDKRSNQPQHF
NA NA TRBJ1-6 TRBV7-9 TGTGCCAGCAGCCTCGATGCGGGGGGAGGAGGTTCACCCCTCCACTTT CASSLDAGGGGSPLHF
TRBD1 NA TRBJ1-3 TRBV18 TGTGCCAGCTCACCCGACAGGGGCTCTGGAAACACCATATATTTT CASSPDRGSGNTIYF
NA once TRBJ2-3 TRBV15 TGTGCCACCAGCAGAGGTGGAGCGTCGGATACGCAGTATTTT CATSRGGASDTQYF
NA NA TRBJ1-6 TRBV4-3 TGCGCCAGCAGCCAGGTGACAAGTACTAATTCACCCCTCCACTTT CASSQVTSTNSPLHF
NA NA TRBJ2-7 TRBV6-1 TGTGCCAGCAGTGAAGTCATAGGGGCGGGATCAAGCGAGCAGTACTTC CASSEVIGAGSSEQYF
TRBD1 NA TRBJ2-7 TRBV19 TGTGCCAGTAGTTTACGGACAGGACGGCTCGAGCAGTACTTC CASSLRTGRLEQYF
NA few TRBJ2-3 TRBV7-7 TGTGCCAGCAGCATAGGGGCTGGGGCCACAGATACGCAGTATTTT CASSIGAGATDTQYF
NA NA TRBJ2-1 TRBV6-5 TGTGCCAGCAGTCCCCAGACTGTTAATGAGCAGTTCTTC CASSPQTVNEQFF
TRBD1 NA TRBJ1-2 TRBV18 TGTGCCAGCTCACAAGGGACAGCTAACTATGGCTACACCTTC CASSQGTANYGYTF
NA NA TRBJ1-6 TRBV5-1 TGCGCCAGCAGCTTGACAGGGCCGTCCTATAATTCACCCCTCCACTTT CASSLTGPSYNSPLHF
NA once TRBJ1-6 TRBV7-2 TGTGCCAGCAGCTTCCCTGGCGGGGGCGGGAATTCACCCCTCCACTTT CASSFPGGGGNSPLHF
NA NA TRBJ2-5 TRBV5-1 TGCGCCAGCAGCTTGGATTTGTTAAGTGTAGTCCAAGCAGAGACCCAGTACTTC CASSLDLLSVVQAETQYF
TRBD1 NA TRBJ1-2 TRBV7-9 TGTGCCAGCAGCTCCGGGGCAACAGGGGACTATGGCTACACCTTC CASSSGATGDYGYTF
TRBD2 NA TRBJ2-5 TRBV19 TGTGCCAGTCAAAAGCGGGGGGGCGGAGAGACCCAGTACTTC CASQKRGGGETQYF
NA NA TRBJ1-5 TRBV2 TGTGCCAGCAATTGGGGGGAGGTCTCCAATCAGCCCCAGCATTTT CASNWGEVSNQPQHF
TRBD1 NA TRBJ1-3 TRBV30 TGTGCCTGGAGGTTTGACAGGGTCCCTGGAAACACCATATATTTT CAWRFDRVPGNTIYF
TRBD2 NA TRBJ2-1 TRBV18 TGTGCCAGCTCACCGAGACTAGCGGGGGACAATGAGCAGTTCTTC CASSPRLAGDNEQFF
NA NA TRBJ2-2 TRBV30 TGTGCCTGGAGTGTAGTTAGAGGGAGTTCGGGGGAGCTGTTTTTT CAWSVVRGSSGELFF